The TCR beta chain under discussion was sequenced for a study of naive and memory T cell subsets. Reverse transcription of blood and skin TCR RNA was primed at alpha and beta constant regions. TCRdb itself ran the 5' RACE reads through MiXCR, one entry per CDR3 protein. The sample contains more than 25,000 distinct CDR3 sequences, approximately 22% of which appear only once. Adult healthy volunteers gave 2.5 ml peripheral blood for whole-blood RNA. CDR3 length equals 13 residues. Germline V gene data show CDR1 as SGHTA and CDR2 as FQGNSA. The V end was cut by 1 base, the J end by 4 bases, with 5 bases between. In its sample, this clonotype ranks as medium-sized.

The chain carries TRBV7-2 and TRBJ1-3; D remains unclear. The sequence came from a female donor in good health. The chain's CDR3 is CASSLVAGNTIYF. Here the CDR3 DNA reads TGTGCCAGCAGCTTAGTAGCGGGAAACACCATATATTTT. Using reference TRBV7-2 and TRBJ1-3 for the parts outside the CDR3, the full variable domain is GAGVSQSPSNKVTEKGKDVELRCDPISGHTALYWYRQSLGQGLEFLIYFQGNSAPDKSGLPSDRFSAERTGGSVSTLTIQRTQQEDSAVYLCASSLVAGNTIYFGEGSWLTVV.